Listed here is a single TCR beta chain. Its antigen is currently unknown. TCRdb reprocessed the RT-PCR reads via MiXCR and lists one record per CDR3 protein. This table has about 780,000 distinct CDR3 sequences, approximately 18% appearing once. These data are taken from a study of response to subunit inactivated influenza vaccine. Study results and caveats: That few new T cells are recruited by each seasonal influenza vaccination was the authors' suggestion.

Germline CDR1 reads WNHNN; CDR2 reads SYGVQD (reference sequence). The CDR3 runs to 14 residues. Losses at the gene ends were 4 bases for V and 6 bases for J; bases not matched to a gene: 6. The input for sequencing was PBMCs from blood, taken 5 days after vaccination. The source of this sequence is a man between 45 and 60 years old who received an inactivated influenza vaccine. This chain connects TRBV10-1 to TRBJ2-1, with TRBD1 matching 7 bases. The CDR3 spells CASSGQGVGNEQFF. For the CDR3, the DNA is TGCGCCAGCAGTGGACAGGGAGTAGGCAATGAGCAGTTCTTC.